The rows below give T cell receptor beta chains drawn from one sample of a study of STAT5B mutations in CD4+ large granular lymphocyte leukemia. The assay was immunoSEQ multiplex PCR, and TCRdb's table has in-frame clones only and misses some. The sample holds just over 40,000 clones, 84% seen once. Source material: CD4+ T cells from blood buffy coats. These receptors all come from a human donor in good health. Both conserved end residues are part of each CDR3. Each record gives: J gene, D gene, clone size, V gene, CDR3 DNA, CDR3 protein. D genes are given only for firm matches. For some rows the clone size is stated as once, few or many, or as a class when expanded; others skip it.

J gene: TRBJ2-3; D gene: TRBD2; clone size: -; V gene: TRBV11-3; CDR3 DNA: TGTGCCAGCAGCTTAGGATCGGGACTAGAGGCAGATACGCAGTATTTT; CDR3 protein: CASSLGSGLEADTQYF
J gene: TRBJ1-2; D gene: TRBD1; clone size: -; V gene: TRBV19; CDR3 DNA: TGTGCCAGTAGTACCCCGGGACAGCCACCGTCTCATGGCTACACCTTC; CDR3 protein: CASSTPGQPPSHGYTF
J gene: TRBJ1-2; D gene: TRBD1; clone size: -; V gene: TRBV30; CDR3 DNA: TGTGCCTGGAGTCTAGCCGGACAGGGGAACTATGGCTACACCTTC; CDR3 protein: CAWSLAGQGNYGYTF
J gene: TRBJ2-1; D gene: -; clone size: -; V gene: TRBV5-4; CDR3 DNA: TGTGCCAGCAGCTTGGGGGGTCGTGCGGTGGGGGCCTACAATGAGCAGTTCTTC; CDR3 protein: CASSLGGRAVGAYNEQFF
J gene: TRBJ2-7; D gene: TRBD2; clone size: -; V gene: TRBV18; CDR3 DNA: TGTGCCAGCTCATCAGGACTAGCGGGGGAACCGCAGTACTTC; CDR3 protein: CASSSGLAGEPQYF
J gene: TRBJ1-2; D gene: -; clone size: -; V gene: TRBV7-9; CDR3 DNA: TGTGCCAGCAGCTTAGCGTCCAGGTACCCCTATGGCTACACCTTC; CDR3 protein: CASSLASRYPYGYTF
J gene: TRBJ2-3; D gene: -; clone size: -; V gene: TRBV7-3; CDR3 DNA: TGTGCCAGCAGCTTACGAGGGCCACAAGCGGGCTCAGATACGCAGTATTTT; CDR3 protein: CASSLRGPQAGSDTQYF
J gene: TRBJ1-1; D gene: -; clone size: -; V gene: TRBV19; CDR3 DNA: TGTGCCAGTAGTATCGGTGGGCACGAGGCTTTCTTT; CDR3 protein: CASSIGGHEAFF
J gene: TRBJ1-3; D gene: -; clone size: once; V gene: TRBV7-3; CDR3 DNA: TGTGCCAGCAGTTTTACCCCGGGGGACACCATATATTTT; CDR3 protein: CASSFTPGDTIYF
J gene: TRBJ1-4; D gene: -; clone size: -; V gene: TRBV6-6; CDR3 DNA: TGTGCCAGCACGATGACGGTAAATGAAAAACTGTTTTTT; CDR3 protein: CASTMTVNEKLFF
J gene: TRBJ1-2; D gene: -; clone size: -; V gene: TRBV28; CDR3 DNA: TGTGCCAGCACCCTGGGGGGGGACCATGGCTACACCTTC; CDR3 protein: CASTLGGDHGYTF
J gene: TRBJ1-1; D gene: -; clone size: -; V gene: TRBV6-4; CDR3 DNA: TGTGCCAGCAGTGAGGGGGCCTCACGTCGGGCTTTCTTT; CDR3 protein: CASSEGASRRAFF
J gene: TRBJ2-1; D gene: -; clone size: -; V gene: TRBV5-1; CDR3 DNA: TGCGCCAGCAGCTTGGCCGAGGGTGGTTCCTACAATGAGCAGTTCTTC; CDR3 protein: CASSLAEGGSYNEQFF
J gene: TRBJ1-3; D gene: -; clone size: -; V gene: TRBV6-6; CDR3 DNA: TGTGCCAGCAGTTACTCGGGCAGGGCGTCTGGAAACACCATATATTTT; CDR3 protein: CASSYSGRASGNTIYF
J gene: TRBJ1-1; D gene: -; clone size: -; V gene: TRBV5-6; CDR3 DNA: TGTGCCAGCAGTGAGGGGGAGACTGAAGCTTTCTTT; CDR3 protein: CASSEGETEAFF
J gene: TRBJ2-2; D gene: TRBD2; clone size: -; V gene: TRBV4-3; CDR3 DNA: TGCGCCAGCAGCCGAGCGGGAGGGGCCAACACCGGGGAGCTGTTTTTT; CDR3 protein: CASSRAGGANTGELFF
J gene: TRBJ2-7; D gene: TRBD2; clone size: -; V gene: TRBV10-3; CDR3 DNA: TGTGCCATCATGGTGGGGCGGGGGAGCTCCTACGAGCAGTACTTC; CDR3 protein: CAIMVGRGSSYEQYF
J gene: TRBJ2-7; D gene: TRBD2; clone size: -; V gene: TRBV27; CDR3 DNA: TGTGCCAGCAGTTCGAACATAGCGGGACCCTACGAGCAGTACTTC; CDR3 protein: CASSSNIAGPYEQYF
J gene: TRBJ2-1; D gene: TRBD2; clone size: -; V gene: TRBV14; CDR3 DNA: TGTGCCAGCACCCCGGGGGGCTCCTACAATGAGCAGTTCTTC; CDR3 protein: CASTPGGSYNEQFF
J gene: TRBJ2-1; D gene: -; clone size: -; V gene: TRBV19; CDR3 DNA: TGTGCCAGTATGCGCCGAGACGATGAGCAGTTCTTC; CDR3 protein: CASMRRDDEQFF
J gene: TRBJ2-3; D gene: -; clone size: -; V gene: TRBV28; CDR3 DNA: TGTGCCAGCAGTTTATTGGGGGGAGGTGGCACAGATACGCAGTATTTT; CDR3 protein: CASSLLGGGGTDTQYF
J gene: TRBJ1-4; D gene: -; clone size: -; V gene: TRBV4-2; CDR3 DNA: TGTGCCAGCAGCCAAGATATAGGGGCGACTAATGAAAAACTGTTTTTT; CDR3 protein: CASSQDIGATNEKLFF